These 26 T cell receptor beta chains share one sample of origin, sequenced in a study of radiotherapy plus CTLA-4 blockade in lung cancer. The data were produced by immunoSEQ multiplex PCR, yet TCRdb's version contains in-frame clones alone and is incomplete. The table includes over 100,000 clones, 75% to 90% detected once. The specimen comprised peripheral blood, sampled from a patient treated with radiotherapy plus ipilimumab. The receptor set was obtained from a human donor with non-small cell lung cancer that progressed on radiotherapy plus ipilimumab.

The chain joins TRBV11-2 to TRBJ2-7, with TRBD1 matching over 7 bases. Per germline, CDR1 SGHAT and CDR2 FQNNGV. V dropped 5 bases and J dropped 2; count of bases not matched to a gene: 15. The CDR3 runs to 17 residues. The CDR3 DNA reads TGTGCCAGCAGCCTGGGGGTTTTATCGGGACAGACCTACGAGCAGTACTTC. It encodes CASSLGVLSGQTYEQYF.

The chain combines TRBV10-2 with TRBJ2-7; TRBD2 agrees at 9 bases. The V segment lost 8 bases and the J segment 2 bases; nucleotides outside the gene matches: 4. This CDR3 has 13 residues. Germline lookup yields CDR1 WSHSY and CDR2 SAAADI. The CDR3 loop reads CASCLAGPYEQYF. In DNA, the CDR3 is TGCGCCAGCTGTCTAGCGGGACCCTACGAGCAGTACTTC.

The rearrangement joins TRBV18 to TRBJ2-3; the D gene is possibly TRBD2 (6 bases). The CDR3 totals 16 residues. CDR1 is KGHSH and CDR2 is LQKENI in the germline V gene. V was trimmed by 6 bases and J by 0 bases, leaving 16 bases between them. The CDR3 protein is CASSLVGSGSTDTQYF. CDR3 nucleotide sequence: TGTGCCAGCTCCCTCGTGGGGAGCGGGAGCACAGATACGCAGTATTTT.

The chain is built from TRBV5-1 and TRBJ1-2; TRBD1 matches 7 bases. The CDR3 runs 15 residues. CDR1 is SGHRS, CDR2 YFSETQ, per germline. Trimming took 4 bases from V and 2 from J; bases not matched to a gene: 8. The CDR3 region has the DNA TGCGCCAGCAGCACCACGACAGGGCAAAACTATGGCTACACCTTC. It encodes CASSTTTGQNYGYTF.

The V and J genes are TRBV29-1 and TRBJ2-5; 7 bases agree with TRBD2. J lost 3 bases, V lost 7 bases, and 8 bases had no gene match. From germline, CDR1 is SQVTM and CDR2 ANQGSEA. The CDR3 runs 13 residues. CDR3 bases: TGCAGCGCATCCCCGGGACTAAAAGAGACCCAGTACTTC. It specifies CSASPGLKETQYF.

V is TRBV6-6 and J is TRBJ2-7, with D hard to call. The CDR3 consists of 15 residues. CDR1 is MNHNY and CDR2 is SVGAGI in the germline V gene (reference sequence). Trimming left V 0 bases short and J 4 bases short, with 13 bases between. The chain's CDR3 is CASSYSNSYFYEQYF. CDR3 in DNA: TGTGCCAGCAGTTACTCTAACAGCTATTTTTACGAGCAGTACTTC.

This sequence joins TRBV30 and TRBJ2-2; D gene ambiguous. Per germline, CDR1 GTSNPN and CDR2 SVGIG (reference sequence). The CDR3 runs 14 residues. Trimming removed 3 bases at V and 5 bases at J, with 13 bases between. The CDR3 loop reads CAWSSQGPTGELFF. CDR3 nucleotide sequence: TGTGCCTGGAGCTCCCAAGGTCCAACCGGGGAGCTGTTTTTT.

The V gene is TRBV5-4, the J gene TRBJ1-3; no firm D call. The CDR3 length is 15 residues. Germline V gives CDR1 SGHNT, CDR2 YYREEE (reference sequence). Trimming took off 0 bases at V and 2 bases at J, with 9 bases between the two ends. In DNA, the CDR3 is TGTGCCAGCAGCTTGGCCCCAAAGACTGGAAACACCATATATTTT. It translates to CASSLAPKTGNTIYF.

The count of this clone is one. The chain recombines TRBV7-9 with TRBJ2-3, with D tentatively TRBD2 (5 bases). With 5 bases removed from V and 3 bases from J, the gap between germline ends came to 12 bases. Germline values: CDR1 SEHNR, CDR2 FQNEAQ (reference sequence). The CDR3 totals 14 residues. The CDR3 is CASSPWTGTDTQYF. As DNA, the CDR3 is TGTGCCAGCAGCCCGTGGACGGGGACAGATACGCAGTATTTT.

V usage is TRBV9 and J usage is TRBJ1-4; a possible D gene is TRBD1 (5 bases). The CDR3 has 14 amino acids. The V gene's germline CDR1 is SGDLS and CDR2 YYNGEE. The ends were cut back, 2 bases at V and 5 bases at J, with 10 bases in the middle. The CDR3 region has the DNA TGTGCCAGCAGCGTGTCGGGGACGAATGAAAAACTGTTTTTT. Its translation is CASSVSGTNEKLFF. Combining the CDR3 with reference TRBV9 and TRBJ1-4 gives the whole variable domain DSGVTQTPKHLITATGQRVTLRCSPRSGDLSVYWYQQSLDQGLQFLIQYYNGEERAKGNILERFSAQQFPDLHSELNLSSLELGDSALYFCASSVSGTNEKLFFGSGTQLSVL.

The genes are TRBV19 and TRBJ1-5; no reliable D call. V was trimmed by 4 bases and J by 1 base, leaving 17 bases between them. Germline CDR1 reads LNHDA; CDR2 reads SQIVND (reference sequence). There are 17 residues in the CDR3. The CDR3 sequence is CASSTGSPGNSNQPQHF. The CDR3 coding sequence is TGTGCCAGTAGTACGGGCTCCCCGGGTAACAGCAATCAGCCCCAGCATTTT.

The chain links TRBV10-3 to TRBJ2-5; TRBD2 matches 8 bases. CDR1 and CDR2 from the germline V gene are ENHRY and SYGVKD. There are 14 residues in the CDR3. The V gene end was trimmed by 7 bases and the J gene end by 1 base; junction bases not matched to a gene: 5. The CDR3 spells CAIKNSGVQETQYF. The CDR3 DNA sequence: TGTGCCATCAAGAATAGCGGGGTCCAAGAGACCCAGTACTTC.

This chain joins TRBV11-1 and TRBJ1-2; no definite D call. CDR3 length equals 13 residues. Trimming stripped 5 bases from V and 4 bases from J, with 11 bases between. CDR1 is SGHAT, CDR2 FQDESV, per germline (reference sequence). CDR3 nucleotides: TGTGCCAGCAGCGTGGGTAACTCCTATGGCTACACCTTC. It codes for CASSVGNSYGYTF.

This chain links TRBV15 with TRBJ2-7, with D possibly being TRBD2 (5 bases). CDR3 length: 15 residues. V was clipped by 0 bases and J by 6 bases, with 15 bases between them. Per germline, CDR1 LNHNV and CDR2 YYDKDF (reference sequence). The CDR3 region has the DNA TGTGCCACCAGCAGAGAAGGACGGGGTTCGGCCGAGCAGTACTTC. Protein: CATSREGRGSAEQYF.

V and J are TRBV2 and TRBJ2-2; tentatively, D is TRBD1 (6 bases). Germline V gene data show CDR1 as SNHLY and CDR2 as FYNNEI. V lost 6 bases to trimming and J lost 3 bases, with 8 bases between them. The CDR3 length is 13 residues. Here the CDR3 DNA reads TGTGCCAGCAGGGACAGTCACACCGGGGAGCTGTTTTTT. It is translated as CASRDSHTGELFF.

The chain links TRBV10-3 to TRBJ2-5; a weak D match, TRBD1 (6 bases). From germline, CDR1 is ENHRY and CDR2 SYGVKD. The length of the CDR3 is 13 residues. The germline V and J ends were trimmed by 6 bases and 2 bases, with 10 bases remaining between them. CDR3 sequence: CAIRATGQETQYF. CDR3 nucleotide sequence: TGTGCCATCAGAGCGACAGGTCAAGAGACCCAGTACTTC.

V is TRBV5-4 and J is TRBJ2-5; D gene uncertain. Trimming removed 0 bases from V and 2 bases from J, with 5 bases in between. Germline V gene data show CDR1 as SGHNT and CDR2 as YYREEE (reference sequence). This CDR3 spans 13 amino acids. The CDR3 DNA reads as TGTGCCAGCAGCTTGGTAGGGCAAGAGACCCAGTACTTC. Protein: CASSLVGQETQYF. The variable domain in full, completed from reference TRBV5-4 and TRBJ2-5, reads ETGVTQSPTHLIKTRGQQVTLRCSSQSGHNTVSWYQQALGQGPQFIFQYYREEENGRGNFPPRFSGLQFPNYSSELNVNALELDDSALYLCASSLVGQETQYFGPGTRLLVL.

In DNA, the CDR3 is TGTGCCATCGCGGGACTTGCGGGCGCCTACGAGCAGTACTTC. The encoded protein is CAIAGLAGAYEQYF. V usage is TRBV10-3 and J usage is TRBJ2-7; D possibly corresponds to TRBD2 (6 bases). Trimming took off 8 bases at V and 2 bases at J, with 16 bases between the two ends. The germline V gene has CDR1 ENHRY and CDR2 SYGVKD. The CDR3 consists of 14 residues.

V and J are TRBV9 and TRBJ2-3; the match to TRBD2 covers 10 bases. This CDR3 is built from 16 residues. Looked up from germline, CDR1 is SGDLS and CDR2 is YYNGEE. Trimming at V came to 3 bases and at J to 6 bases, leaving 10 bases not matched to a gene. For the CDR3, the DNA is TGTGCCAGCAGCGCCTTGAGCGGGAGGGCGGGGGATACGCAGTATTTT. Its protein product is CASSALSGRAGDTQYF. The variable domain in full, completed from reference TRBV9 and TRBJ2-3, reads DSGVTQTPKHLITATGQRVTLRCSPRSGDLSVYWYQQSLDQGLQFLIQYYNGEERAKGNILERFSAQQFPDLHSELNLSSLELGDSALYFCASSALSGRAGDTQYFGPGTRLTVL.

This chain connects TRBV5-1 to TRBJ2-3; 9 bases fit TRBD2. CDR3 length: 14 amino acids. After removal of 4 bases from V and 5 bases from J, the junction contained 5 bases not matched to a gene. The germline V gene has CDR1 SGHRS and CDR2 YFSETQ. The CDR3 reads CASSAIAGEDTQYF. For the CDR3, the DNA is TGCGCCAGCAGCGCAATAGCGGGAGAAGATACGCAGTATTTT.

The gene calls are TRBV5-1 and TRBJ2-1; D gene uncertain. Germline CDR1 is SGHRS and CDR2 is YFSETQ. This CDR3 is 14 amino acids long. Trimming removed 2 bases at V and 5 bases at J, with 11 bases between. CDR3 in DNA: TGCGCCAGCAGCTTCCGCGGCCCTAACAATGAGCAGTTCTTC. This codes for CASSFRGPNNEQFF.

The rearrangement joins TRBV7-2 to TRBJ2-1; 7 bases are shared with TRBD1. Germline CDR1 is SGHTA and CDR2 is FQGNSA. The trim removed 8 bases at V and 6 bases at J, leaving 10 bases unmatched. The CDR3 is 14 residues long. In DNA form, the CDR3 reads TGTGCCAGCGACCGACAGGGTGGAGGCAATGAGCAGTTCTTC. The encoded protein is CASDRQGGGNEQFF.

The V gene is TRBV27, the J gene TRBJ1-2; possibly TRBD1 for D (5 bases). The CDR3 runs to 18 residues. Germline loops: CDR1 MNHEY, CDR2 SMNVEV (reference sequence). The germline V and J ends were trimmed by 1 base and 4 bases, with 22 bases remaining between them. The CDR3 reads CASSLFATGGRGSYGYTF. The CDR3 DNA reads as TGTGCCAGCAGTTTATTCGCAACGGGGGGACGTGGGAGCTATGGCTACACCTTC.

This clone has a single count. This chain links TRBV5-1 with TRBJ2-2; 13 bases match TRBD2. The CDR3 is 16 residues long. V trimming: 4 bases; J trimming: 4 bases; junction bases outside the gene matches: 4. Germline lookup yields CDR1 SGHRS and CDR2 YFSETQ. This CDR3 reads CASSQLAGGGTGELFF. CDR3 DNA: TGCGCCAGCAGCCAACTAGCGGGAGGGGGCACCGGGGAGCTGTTTTTT.

The V gene is TRBV25-1, the J gene TRBJ2-5; 8 nucleotides agree with TRBD2. This CDR3 spans 15 amino acids. Germline V gene data show CDR1 as MGHDK and CDR2 as SYGVNS. The ends lost 1 base at V and 1 base at J; junction bases unmatched: 2. The CDR3 loop is CASSEFSGAQETQYF. The CDR3 DNA reads TGTGCCAGCAGTGAATTTAGCGGGGCCCAAGAGACCCAGTACTTC.

The chain joins TRBV2 to TRBJ1-1; D is uncertain. This CDR3 comprises 13 residues. V shed 6 bases and J shed 0 bases, with 8 bases lying between them. Germline CDR1 and CDR2: SNHLY and FYNNEI. For the CDR3, the DNA is TGTGCCAGCAGCCGTGATATGAACACTGAAGCTTTCTTT. It translates to CASSRDMNTEAFF.